This T cell receptor (beta chain) is from a study of cytomegalovirus exposure and HLA in healthy donors. Findings and limits, study-wide: An ancestry cluster, one associated with Asian ancestry, reportedly showed fewer N-insertions than the 666-donor mean in a later analysis. The listing of about 150 TCR beta chains classed them as cytomegalovirus-associated. In a later analysis, a missense DCLRE1C variant was linked to TCR beta V- and J-gene trimming.

The PCR used 60 Vbeta and 13 Jbeta primers. TCRdb's copy holds only in-frame clones and misses some; the assay was immunoSEQ multiplex PCR. Among over 100,000 clones, 78% were seen once, and the ten largest hold 1.5%. Remarks on this clone: Its matching antigen is unknown.

The CDR3 consists of 16 residues. V lost 1 base and J lost 6; bases outside the gene matches: 11. Germline V gives CDR1 LGHNA, CDR2 YSLEER. What was sequenced was PBMCs. V usage is TRBV4-3 and J usage is TRBJ1-2, with 7 bases identical to TRBD1. The TCR sequence derives from a female donor in good health and CMV-seronegative. CDR3 coding DNA: TGCGCCAGCAGCCAAGGCGGGACAGCCCATGGGGATGGCTACACCTTC. As protein: CASSQGGTAHGDGYTF.